Listed below are T cell receptor beta chains from one sample, sequenced in a study of shared clonotypes between healthy human individuals. The protocol was immunoSEQ multiplex PCR, while the TCRdb copy is restricted to in-frame clones and leaves out a portion. This sample has around 550,000 clones, with roughly 95% found just once. The sequencing input was naive CD8+ T cells sorted from blood. These receptors were obtained from a woman in her twenties or thirties in good health. Each CDR3 is given with its conserved first and last residue. The D gene is left open where the match is weak. A row's size may be missing; if present it is once, few, many or a size class.

clone_size	j_call	v_call	cdr3_length	d_call	cdr3_nt	cdr3_aa
NA	TRBJ1-2	TRBV18	13	NA	TGTGCCAGCTCACCACAGGGGGTCTATGGCTACACCTTC	CASSPQGVYGYTF
once	TRBJ2-7	TRBV27	16	TRBD2	TGTGCCAGCAGTCCGGGACTAGCGGGACCCCCATACGAGCAGTACTTC	CASSPGLAGPPYEQYF
NA	TRBJ2-1	TRBV14	16	NA	TGTGCCAGCAGCCCACCCATTGCGTGGGGCTACAATGAGCAGTTCTTC	CASSPPIAWGYNEQFF
NA	TRBJ2-7	TRBV4-2	17	TRBD2	TGTGCCAGCAGCCTCCTCGGTTCGGCTAGCGGGACCTACGAGCAGTACTTC	CASSLLGSASGTYEQYF
NA	TRBJ1-5	TRBV5-4	13	NA	TGTGCCAGCAGCTTAAATAGCAATCAGCCCCAGCATTTT	CASSLNSNQPQHF
NA	TRBJ2-1	TRBV19	15	NA	TGTGCCAGTAGTATTGCCCTAGCTAGTGTCTATGAGCAGTTCTTC	CASSIALASVYEQFF
once	TRBJ2-7	TRBV19	15	NA	TGTGCCAGTAGCCCGGAGACGAACCCCCTCTACGAGCAGTACTTC	CASSPETNPLYEQYF
NA	TRBJ2-1	TRBV19	12	TRBD2	TGTGCCGCGGGACTAGGATTAAGTGAGCAGTTCTTC	CAAGLGLSEQFF
NA	TRBJ1-1	TRBV6-4	13	TRBD1	TGTGCCAGCAAGGGCAGGGGGAGCACTGAAGCTTTCTTT	CASKGRGSTEAFF
NA	TRBJ1-1	TRBV2	13	NA	TGTGCCAGCATCGGGGGCGCAGCGACTGAAGCTTTCTTT	CASIGGAATEAFF
NA	TRBJ2-7	TRBV7-9	17	NA	TGTGCCAGCAGCTCAAACCCCGGGACATCTGACTCCTACGAGCAGTACTTC	CASSSNPGTSDSYEQYF
NA	TRBJ2-7	TRBV5-8	17	NA	TGTGCCAGCAGCCTCGAACCCTCGGGCTCAGCTCTTGACGAGCAGTACTTC	CASSLEPSGSALDEQYF
NA	TRBJ2-3	TRBV28	16	TRBD1	TGTGCCAGCAGTTCCCTTTTGACAGGGTCCGGGGATACGCAGTATTTT	CASSSLLTGSGDTQYF
NA	TRBJ1-1	TRBV13	13	NA	TGTGCCAGCAGCTTTGAAGGCGGCACTGAAGCTTTCTTT	CASSFEGGTEAFF
NA	TRBJ2-7	TRBV28	13	NA	TGTGCCAGCAGTGGTGTCACTACCTACGAGCAGTACTTC	CASSGVTTYEQYF